The 30 T cell receptor beta chains below were found in one sample sequenced in a study of T cell changes during pregnancy in multiple sclerosis. Method: immunoSEQ multiplex PCR; TCRdb's copy keeps in-frame clones and lacks some. The sample yields 60,000 to 85,000 clones, more than 85% seen once. Sequences were derived from peripheral blood, sampled in the first trimester of pregnancy. The receptors were gathered from a female donor with multiple sclerosis, enrolled in a pregnancy study.

V usage is TRBV7-3 and J usage is TRBJ2-6, with TRBD1 as a possible D gene (5 bases). Germline V lookup: CDR1 SGHTA, CDR2 FQGTGA. The CDR3 covers 16 residues. Trimming shortened V by 5 bases and J by 2 bases, and 13 bases separated the two germline ends. The CDR3 protein is CASSPGAVPGANVLTF. In DNA form, the CDR3 reads TGTGCCAGCAGCCCTGGGGCGGTTCCTGGGGCCAACGTCCTGACTTTC.

The V gene is TRBV5-6, the J gene TRBJ1-4, with D maybe TRBD1 (6 bases). CDR3 length: 14 amino acids. Deletions cut 4 bases from V and 3 bases from J, with 10 bases between. Germline V gene lookup returns CDR1 SGHDT and CDR2 YYEEEE. Written as DNA, the CDR3 is TGTGCCAGCAGCGGGGGGGGGCCTAATGAAAAACTGTTTTTT. This translates into CASSGGGPNEKLFF.

V usage is TRBV28 and J usage is TRBJ1-2; D perhaps matches TRBD1 (6 bases). Deletions cut 7 bases from V and 0 bases from J, with 15 bases between. Germline V lookup: CDR1 MDHEN, CDR2 SYDVKM. This CDR3 has 15 amino acids. The CDR3 loop is CASTEVGGPNYGYTF. The CDR3 DNA sequence: TGTGCCAGCACGGAGGTGGGGGGGCCTAACTATGGCTACACCTTC.

This sequence joins TRBV9 and TRBJ2-5, with 11 nucleotides matching TRBD2. Germline trimming cut 2 bases from V and 2 bases from J; bases unmatched to any gene: 2. CDR1 is SGDLS and CDR2 is YYNGEE in the germline V gene. The CDR3 loop spans 15 amino acids. The CDR3 sequence is CASSVASGRQETQYF. DNA for the CDR3: TGTGCCAGCAGCGTGGCTAGCGGGAGGCAAGAGACCCAGTACTTC.

This chain connects TRBV5-1 to TRBJ2-2, with 7 bases aligning to TRBD2. V was clipped by 2 bases and J by 4 bases; unmatched bases: 8. Germline V lookup: CDR1 SGHRS, CDR2 YFSETQ. The CDR3 has 16 amino acids. The CDR3 DNA reads as TGCGCCAGCAGCTTTGGGTCTAGCGGTTCCACCGGGGAGCTGTTTTTT. Amino acids: CASSFGSSGSTGELFF.

The chain employs TRBV6-4 and TRBJ2-3; a weak D match, TRBD1 (6 bases). With 3 bases removed from V and 1 base from J, the gap between germline ends came to 8 bases. This CDR3 has 14 amino acids. Germline values: CDR1 MRHNA, CDR2 SNTAGT. The CDR3 here is CASSEAGGTDTQYF. CDR3 nucleotides: TGTGCCAGCAGTGAGGCAGGGGGCACAGATACGCAGTATTTT.

The V call is TRBV7-9, the J call TRBJ2-5; D unclear. Germline-derived CDR1 and CDR2 are SEHNR and FQNEAQ (reference sequence). The V and J ends lost 4 bases and 7 bases respectively, with 10 bases between them. The CDR3 has 12 residues. The CDR3 region has the DNA TGTGCCAGCAGCTCTGGGCCCCTGACCCAGTACTTC. Its protein is CASSSGPLTQYF.

The V call is TRBV30, the J call TRBJ2-7; 8 bases line up with TRBD2. The CDR3 is made up of 13 amino acids. Germline trimming cut 3 bases from V and 2 bases from J; bases unmatched to any gene: 3. In germline, CDR1 is GTSNPN, CDR2 SVGIG (reference sequence). CDR3 region: CAWRTGGTYEQYF. The CDR3 nucleotides read TGTGCCTGGAGGACGGGGGGGACCTACGAGCAGTACTTC. Together with reference TRBV30 and TRBJ2-7, the CDR3 gives the full variable domain: SQTIHQWPATLVQPVGSPLSLECTVEGTSNPNLYWYRQAAGRGLQLLFYSVGIGQISSEVPQNLSASRPQDRQFILSSKKLLLSDSGFYLCAWRTGGTYEQYFGPGTRLTVT.

The chain recombines TRBV6-4 with TRBJ2-3; TRBD1 aligns across 8 bases. V lost 6 bases, J lost 3 bases, and 5 bases stayed unmatched. The CDR3 runs to 14 residues. CDR1 is MRHNA, CDR2 SNTAGT, per germline. The DNA of the CDR3 is TGTGCCAGCAGCCCGACAGGGGAGACAGATACGCAGTATTTT. Protein: CASSPTGETDTQYF.

The chain is built from TRBV28 and TRBJ2-7; tentatively, D is TRBD2 (6 bases). From germline, CDR1 is MDHEN and CDR2 SYDVKM. The CDR3 has 16 residues. The V end lost 0 bases, the J end lost 4 bases, and 16 bases lay between the germline ends. Here the CDR3 reads CASSLWKAGTKYEQYF. The CDR3 nucleotides are TGTGCCAGCAGTTTATGGAAAGCGGGTACGAAGTACGAGCAGTACTTC.

CDR3 loop: CASSTGKSSLGYTF. The CDR3 nucleotides are TGTGCCAGCAGCACAGGGAAATCGTCCCTAGGCTACACCTTC. This chain uses TRBV28 with TRBJ1-2, with D possibly TRBD1 on 6 matching bases. CDR3 length: 14 residues. Germline V gene lookup returns CDR1 MDHEN and CDR2 SYDVKM. Trimming shortened V by 6 bases and J by 8 bases, and 19 bases separated the two germline ends.

This chain links TRBV7-8 with TRBJ2-2; 7 bases are shared with TRBD1. Trimming at V came to 5 bases and at J to 4 bases, leaving 7 bases not matched to a gene. This CDR3 is 15 amino acids long. Germline values: CDR1 SGHVS, CDR2 FQNEAQ. CDR3 residues: CASSLYRGGTGELFF. The CDR3, as DNA: TGTGCCAGCAGCCTATACAGGGGTGGCACCGGGGAGCTGTTTTTT.

This chain uses TRBV19 with TRBJ1-4, with D uncertain. CDR1 is LNHDA and CDR2 is SQIVND in the germline V gene (reference sequence). This CDR3 has 12 residues. The V end was cut by 5 bases, the J end by 7 bases, with 8 bases between. In DNA, the CDR3 is TGTGCCAGTAGTGGTTACACTGAAAAACTGTTTTTT. Translation gives CASSGYTEKLFF.

The chain couples TRBV18 to TRBJ1-2, with D maybe TRBD1 (6 bases). Germline CDR1 and CDR2: KGHSH and LQKENI. The CDR3 runs to 16 residues. V was clipped by 2 bases and J by 6 bases, with 19 bases between them. CDR3 DNA: TGTGCCAGCTCACCAGATCTTACAGGGTCCGATAATGGCTACACCTTC. This translates into CASSPDLTGSDNGYTF.

The rearrangement joins TRBV7-9 to TRBJ2-1, with 10 bases identical to TRBD1. This CDR3 comprises 16 residues. CDR1 and CDR2 from the germline V gene are SEHNR and FQNEAQ (reference sequence). With 5 bases clipped from V and 1 base from J, the junction kept 5 bases outside the gene matches. CDR3 region: CASSLEDRGSYNEQFF. The CDR3 DNA sequence: TGTGCCAGCAGCCTAGAGGACAGGGGGTCCTACAATGAGCAGTTCTTC.

The chain is built from TRBV19 and TRBJ2-7; maybe TRBD2 (5 bases). Germline assignment: CDR1 LNHDA and CDR2 SQIVND (reference sequence). The CDR3 sequence is 13 residues long. V was clipped by 3 bases and J by 2 bases, with 8 bases between them. Here the CDR3 DNA reads TGTGCCAGTAGTATCGGGCGGGCCTACGAGCAGTACTTC. Protein product: CASSIGRAYEQYF.

The chain links TRBV30 to TRBJ2-5; D may be TRBD1 (6 bases). CDR1 GTSNPN and CDR2 SVGIG come from the germline V gene (reference sequence). There are 15 residues in the CDR3. V lost 2 bases, J lost 1 base, and 14 bases lay in between. The chain's CDR3 is CAWSRARTVQETQYF. The CDR3 region has the DNA TGTGCCTGGAGTAGAGCCCGGACAGTCCAAGAGACCCAGTACTTC.

The chain links TRBV13 to TRBJ2-1; a weak D match, TRBD2 (7 bases). CDR3 length: 13 residues. Trimming cost V 5 bases and J 4 bases, with 9 bases left between them. From germline, CDR1 is PRHDT and CDR2 FYEKMQ (reference sequence). As DNA, the CDR3 is TGTGCCAGCAGCGGGGGGGCATACAATGAGCAGTTCTTC. Translating it yields CASSGGAYNEQFF.

J is TRBJ2-3 and V is TRBV29-1, with D possibly being TRBD1 (6 bases). Trimming cost V 8 bases and J 4 bases, with 13 bases left between them. Germline V gene data show CDR1 as SQVTM and CDR2 as ANQGSEA. This CDR3 comprises 12 residues. CDR3 bases: TGCAGCCTAACAGGGATCGCAGATACGCAGTATTTT. Translated, it gives CSLTGIADTQYF.

A few counts support this clone. The CDR3 DNA is TGTGCCATCAGTGAGTCTCCCTACACAGATACGCAGTATTTT. This encodes CAISESPYTDTQYF. This rearrangement joins TRBV10-3 to TRBJ2-3; D not certain. CDR3 length: 14 residues. Trimming pared 0 bases from V and 2 bases from J, leaving 6 bases between. CDR1 ENHRY and CDR2 SYGVKD come from the germline V gene.

The V and J genes are TRBV7-9 and TRBJ1-1; possible D gene TRBD1, 6 bases. The CDR3 extends over 13 amino acids. Trimming cost V 11 bases and J 3 bases, with 16 bases left between them. The germline V gene encodes CDR1 SEHNR and CDR2 FQNEAQ (reference sequence). The CDR3 sequence is CAGTTDRDTEAFF. CDR3 DNA sequence: TGTGCCGGAACTACGGACAGAGACACTGAAGCTTTCTTT.

This clone was observed once. The chain couples TRBV27 to TRBJ2-1; D may be TRBD2 (5 bases). The V gene's germline CDR1 is MNHEY and CDR2 SMNVEV (reference sequence). Trimming removed 2 bases at V and 4 bases at J, with 18 bases between. This CDR3 comprises 17 residues. The chain's CDR3 is CASSLVFRTSGYNEQFF. The CDR3, as DNA: TGTGCCAGCAGTTTAGTCTTCAGGACTTCAGGTTACAATGAGCAGTTCTTC.

This rearrangement joins TRBV6-1 to TRBJ2-6; unclear D gene. V lost 0 bases and J lost 10, with 4 bases in between. The CDR3 is made up of 12 amino acids. Germline V gives CDR1 MNHNS, CDR2 SASEGT. DNA for the CDR3: TGTGCCAGCAGTGAAGCGGCAAACGTCCTGACTTTC. It yields the protein CASSEAANVLTF.

This sequence joins TRBV28 and TRBJ2-5; D unclear. Trimming took off 5 bases at V and 5 bases at J, with 15 bases between the two ends. The CDR3 length is 14 residues. In germline, CDR1 is MDHEN, CDR2 SYDVKM. This CDR3 reads CASSPSSESETQYF. CDR3 nucleotide sequence: TGTGCCAGCAGTCCCTCCTCAGAAAGTGAGACCCAGTACTTC.

A few counts support this clone. This sequence joins TRBV5-1 and TRBJ1-1; 12 bases map to TRBD1. Germline CDR1 SGHRS, CDR2 YFSETQ. This CDR3 region has 14 residues. V was clipped by 4 bases and J by 6 bases; unmatched bases: 4. In DNA form, the CDR3 reads TGCGCCAGCAGCAGGGGACAGGGGGCTCCTGAAGCTTTCTTT. This translates into CASSRGQGAPEAFF. Based on the CDR3 plus reference TRBV5-1 and TRBJ1-1, the full variable domain is KAGVTQTPRYLIKTRGQQVTLSCSPISGHRSVSWYQQTPGQGLQFLFEYFSETQRNKGNFPGRFSGRQFSNSRSEMNVSTLELGDSALYLCASSRGQGAPEAFFGQGTRLTVV.

The V call is TRBV7-8, the J call TRBJ2-5; 11 positions agree with TRBD1. The germline CDR1 and CDR2 sequences are SGHVS and FQNEAQ. Trimming at V came to 4 bases and at J to 5 bases, leaving 9 bases not matched to a gene. The CDR3 is 16 residues long. The CDR3 DNA is TGTGCCAGCAGCTCTCCGGACAGGGGGCAGGGGGAGACCCAGTACTTC. It encodes CASSSPDRGQGETQYF.

The V gene is TRBV4-1, the J gene TRBJ1-1; D is ambiguous. The germline V gene encodes CDR1 MGHRA and CDR2 YSYEKL. This CDR3 comprises 14 residues. V gave up 6 bases and J gave up 3 bases, with 14 bases separating them. CDR3 amino acids: CASRGVLKDTEAFF. The CDR3 coding sequence is TGCGCCAGCAGAGGAGTATTGAAGGACACTGAAGCTTTCTTT.

This clone has a single count. V gene TRBV28 combines with J gene TRBJ2-7; 7 bases line up with TRBD2. With V trimmed by 4 bases and J by 1 base, 13 bases remained unmatched. The CDR3 runs 17 residues. Germline lookup yields CDR1 MDHEN and CDR2 SYDVKM. This CDR3 reads CASSSLSVGRPSYEQYF. CDR3 DNA: TGTGCCAGCAGTTCTTTAAGTGTCGGGAGGCCTTCCTACGAGCAGTACTTC.

This chain connects TRBV5-1 to TRBJ2-5; D is undetermined. The germline V gene has CDR1 SGHRS and CDR2 YFSETQ. V lost 4 bases to trimming and J lost 2 bases, with 3 bases between them. This CDR3 spans 11 amino acids. Written as DNA, the CDR3 is TGCGCCAGCAGCCGGCAAGAGACCCAGTACTTC. Its protein product is CASSRQETQYF.

DNA for the CDR3: TGTGCCTGGACCGGGACAGGGGGCCAAGAGACCCAGTACTTC. Protein: CAWTGTGGQETQYF. The V and J genes are TRBV30 and TRBJ2-5; 11 nucleotides line up with TRBD1. V lost 4 bases and J lost 1; bases outside the gene matches: 2. This CDR3 contains 14 residues. Germline loops: CDR1 GTSNPN, CDR2 SVGIG (reference sequence).